One and the same sample provided the 22 T cell receptor beta chains below, sequenced in a study of T cells in Graves' hyperthyroidism and ophthalmopathy. TCR beta CDR3 sequences were amplified from RNA transcripts. A first-round RT-PCR of the TCR CDR3 used the HTBI primer set. Each CDR3 protein is one row after TCRdb ran MiXCR on the multiplex PCR reads. The data contain hundreds of thousands of distinct CDR3 sequences, approximately 15% of them singletons. Sequencing was performed on blood. Source of these receptors: a woman aged 40 to 50 with Graves' ophthalmopathy.

This clonotype was seen only a few times. Being one base from a much bigger clone, this may be a read error. V gene TRBV6-5 combines with J gene TRBJ1-1; 7 bases line up with TRBD1. Germline CDR1 is MNHEY and CDR2 is SVGAGI. This CDR3 has 15 residues. CDR3 sequence: CTSSTRVDRKVEAFF. The CDR3 DNA follows: TGTACCAGCAGTACCCGAGTGGACAGGAAAGTTGAAGCTTTCTTT.

In regard to this clonotype: The conserved closing phenylalanine or tryptophan is absent in this CDR3, likely reflecting a read error. The J gene is TRBJ1-1, the V gene TRBV5-1; the D gene is possibly TRBD1 (6 bases). Per the germline V gene, CDR1 is SGHRS and CDR2 is YFSETQ. The CDR3 runs 15 residues. Trimming took off 4 bases at V and 1 base at J, with 14 bases between the two ends. As DNA, the CDR3 is TGCGCCAGCAGCCTTCACCTGACAGGGAACACTGAAGCTTTCCTT. Protein sequence: CASSLHLTGNTEAFL.

The table lists this clonotype with many counts. This chain joins TRBV29-1 and TRBJ1-1; 9 bases fit TRBD1. The CDR3 runs to 13 residues. Germline-derived CDR1 and CDR2 are SQVTM and ANQGSEA. Germline trimming cut 5 bases from V and 11 bases from J; bases unmatched to any gene: 12. DNA of the CDR3: TGCAGCGTTACGGGACAGGGAATCGTGAGGGCTTTCTTT. This translates into CSVTGQGIVRAFF.

This clonotype was recorded a few times. The chain employs TRBV20-1 and TRBJ2-7; a possible D gene is TRBD1 (7 bases). This CDR3 is built from 16 residues. The germline V gene encodes CDR1 DFQATT and CDR2 SNEGSKA (reference sequence). Between the trimmed V and J ends, which lost 3 bases and 2 bases, there was a span of 20 bases. In DNA, the CDR3 is TGCAGTGCTAGGGGGGGTCGACAGGGAGGAGCCTACGAGCAGTACTTC. It translates to CSARGGRQGGAYEQYF.

This clonotype appeared many times. The J gene is TRBJ2-7, the V gene TRBV19; 7 bases fit TRBD2. Germline CDR1 is LNHDA and CDR2 is SQIVND (reference sequence). This CDR3 has 14 residues. V lost 7 bases to trimming and J lost 2 bases; unmatched junction nucleotides: 8. CDR3 nucleotides: TGTGCCAGTACATCGCGGGAGCTTCCCTACGAGCAGTACTTC. Its translation: CASTSRELPYEQYF.

The chain links TRBV6-2 or TRBV6-3 to TRBJ2-7; 9 bases are shared with TRBD2. The J segment lost 4 bases and the V segment lost 8 bases, leaving 9 bases of the junction unmatched. CDR1 MNHEY and CDR2 SVGEGT come from the germline V gene. This CDR3 contains 14 residues. CDR3 protein: CASGSGSLLYEQYF. In DNA, the CDR3 is TGTGCCAGCGGTAGCGGGAGCCTCTTGTACGAGCAGTACTTC.

This rearrangement joins TRBV6-1 to TRBJ1-5, with D maybe TRBD1 (6 bases). CDR3 size: 13 residues. V lost 6 bases to trimming and J lost 7 bases, with 13 bases between them. Germline CDR1 reads MNHNS; CDR2 reads SASEGT. CDR3 sequence (DNA): TGTGCCAGCAGAAGGGGGGGCGGGCAGCCCCAGCATTTT. This translates into CASRRGGGQPQHF.

This clonotype was observed at least ten times. The gene calls are TRBV2 and TRBJ2-5, with 8 nucleotides matching TRBD2. The ends lost 9 bases at V and 3 bases at J; junction bases unmatched: 9. The germline V gene has CDR1 SNHLY and CDR2 FYNNEI. The CDR3 has 14 residues. DNA of the CDR3: TGTGCCAGTCTAAGCGGGAGCGGGGAAGAGACCCAGTACTTC. Amino acids: CASLSGSGEETQYF.

In the case of this clonotype: The germline gene is not matched at one end of the junction; a read error may be the cause. This chain joins TRBV5-8 and TRBJ2-7, with D unclear. This CDR3 contains 14 residues. Germline assignment: CDR1 SGHTS and CDR2 YDEGEE. The CDR3 nucleotides are TGTGCCAGCAGCTTGGCCGTTAGCTCCAACGAGCAGTACTTC. Translation: CASSLAVSSNEQYF.

This chain joins TRBV7-8 and TRBJ2-3; a possible D gene is TRBD1 (5 bases). Germline CDR1 is SGHVS and CDR2 is FQNEAQ. This CDR3 region has 15 residues. Trimming shortened V by 4 bases and J by 8 bases, and 19 bases separated the two germline ends. DNA for the CDR3: TGTGCCAGCAGCTACGATACCGCAGGGCCGGGTACGCAGTATTTT. As protein: CASSYDTAGPGTQYF.

This clonotype was seen many times. This chain links TRBV10-3 with TRBJ1-5; 7 positions agree with TRBD1. The CDR3 extends over 13 amino acids. Germline CDR1 reads ENHRY; CDR2 reads SYGVKD. Trimming removed 4 bases from V and 7 bases from J; junction bases left unmatched: 4. Here the CDR3 DNA reads TGTGCCATCAGTGGGACAGGTAGCCAGCCCCAGCATTTT. Protein sequence: CAISGTGSQPQHF.

In this sample, this clonotype turned up many times. The V call is TRBV29-1, the J call TRBJ1-1; unclear D gene. Germline V gives CDR1 SQVTM, CDR2 ANQGSEA. The CDR3 spans 13 residues. V was clipped by 3 bases and J by 3 bases, with 11 bases between them. CDR3 nucleotide sequence: TGCAGCGTTGACGGCGGGCTTGACACTGAAGCTTTCTTT. Amino acids: CSVDGGLDTEAFF.

In this sample, this clonotype turned up many times. This chain connects TRBV5-1 to TRBJ2-5, with 8 bases identical to TRBD2. Trimming took 8 bases from V and 3 from J; bases not matched to a gene: 27. Looked up from germline, CDR1 is SGHRS and CDR2 is YFSETQ. The CDR3 has 20 residues. The CDR3 coding sequence is TGCGCCAGTCGGGACGTATCGAGCGGGAGAGTAGAGGTCTCGAAAGAGACCCAGTACTTC. Translating gives CASRDVSSGRVEVSKETQYF.

The chain couples TRBV25-1 to TRBJ2-5; a possible D gene is TRBD2 (6 bases). CDR1 is MGHDK, CDR2 SYGVNS, per germline. Trimming pared 2 bases from V and 5 bases from J, leaving 18 bases between. This CDR3 contains 16 residues. CDR3 DNA: TGTGCCAGCAGTGAAGGGAGGTTGGGGGTTGGCGAGACCCAGTACTTC. Translating it yields CASSEGRLGVGETQYF.

This clonotype has ten or more counts. This chain connects TRBV19 to TRBJ2-4; D is perhaps TRBD1 (6 bases). The length of the CDR3 is 17 residues. Germline CDR1 and CDR2: LNHDA and SQIVND (reference sequence). V lost 0 bases and J 5 bases, leaving 17 bases between the germline ends. The CDR3 loop is CASSIDGRGFGQNIQYF. For the CDR3, the DNA is TGTGCCAGTAGTATAGATGGCAGGGGCTTCGGCCAAAACATTCAGTACTTC.

Many counts were recorded for this clonotype. This chain uses TRBV24-1 with TRBJ2-5; tentative D call: TRBD1 (7 bases). This CDR3 spans 14 amino acids. Looked up from germline, CDR1 is KGHDR and CDR2 is SFDVKD. Deletions cut 10 bases from V and 3 bases from J, with 17 bases between. The CDR3 region is CATGQATREETQYF. The DNA for the CDR3 is TGTGCCACAGGACAGGCGACTAGAGAAGAGACCCAGTACTTC.

The chain links TRBV29-1 to TRBJ2-7, with D hard to call. This CDR3 is built from 13 residues. Germline V gives CDR1 SQVTM, CDR2 ANQGSEA. V lost 4 bases to trimming and J lost 3 bases, with 13 bases between them. The CDR3 DNA is TGCAGCGTTGTCCCCACGGAGAACTACGAGCAGTACTTC. It translates to CSVVPTENYEQYF.

The rearrangement links TRBV24-1 to TRBJ2-7; 12 nucleotides agree with TRBD2. V lost 4 bases, J lost 4 bases, and 4 bases stayed unmatched. CDR1 is KGHDR, CDR2 SFDVKD, per germline. The CDR3 loop spans 15 amino acids. The CDR3 loop reads CATSDSTSGRYEQYF. DNA for the CDR3: TGTGCCACCAGTGACTCGACTAGCGGGAGATACGAGCAGTACTTC.

The genes are TRBV5-1 and TRBJ1-1; possible D gene TRBD1, 5 bases. CDR1 is SGHRS and CDR2 is YFSETQ in the germline V gene. The CDR3 runs to 16 residues. Trimming took off 4 bases at V and 0 bases at J, with 16 bases between the two ends. The CDR3 sequence is CASSGGLQGLNTEAFF. As DNA, the CDR3 is TGCGCCAGCAGCGGGGGGTTGCAAGGTCTGAACACTGAAGCTTTCTTT. Complete variable domain (other parts from reference TRBV5-1 and TRBJ1-1): KAGVTQTPRYLIKTRGQQVTLSCSPISGHRSVSWYQQTPGQGLQFLFEYFSETQRNKGNFPGRFSGRQFSNSRSEMNVSTLELGDSALYLCASSGGLQGLNTEAFFGQGTRLTVV.

This clonotype showed up just a few times. The V gene is TRBV6-5, the J gene TRBJ2-7; the match to TRBD2 covers 7 bases. This CDR3 region has 14 residues. V lost 6 bases and J lost 2; bases outside the gene matches: 7. CDR1 is MNHEY, CDR2 SVGAGI, per germline. This CDR3 is CASRGGGFPYEQYF. As DNA, the CDR3 is TGTGCCAGCAGGGGGGGGGGGTTCCCCTACGAGCAGTACTTC.

At least ten counts were recorded for this clonotype. The V gene is TRBV25-1, the J gene TRBJ2-7; D remains ambiguous. This CDR3 has 14 amino acids. Trimming shortened V by 0 bases and J by 2 bases, and 8 bases separated the two germline ends. In germline, CDR1 is MGHDK, CDR2 SYGVNS. The CDR3 protein is CASSEYEVTYEQYF. The CDR3 region has the DNA TGTGCCAGCAGTGAATATGAGGTCACCTACGAGCAGTACTTC.

The gene calls are TRBV11-1 and TRBJ2-7; D gene uncertain. The CDR3 is 13 amino acids. Germline V gives CDR1 SGHAT, CDR2 FQDESV (reference sequence). Trimming shortened V by 5 bases and J by 7 bases, and 15 bases separated the two germline ends. The CDR3 is CASSLPGSWEQYF. The CDR3, as DNA: TGTGCCAGCAGCCTTCCCGGGTCGTGGGAGCAGTACTTC.